The 5 T cell receptor beta chains below come from one sample, sequenced in a study of PD-1 blockade in classical Hodgkin lymphoma. Sequencing used immunoSEQ multiplex PCR; TCRdb keeps in-frame clones, though not all of them. The table lists roughly 41,000 clones, about 86% of them singletons, with 6% to 8% in the top ten. Every patient was affected by relapse after autologous stem cell transplantation, while exposure to brentuximab vedotin was not uniform. Sequencing used peripheral blood mononuclear cells (PBMCs), obtained before the second cycle of nivolumab. These receptors were obtained from a human donor with classical Hodgkin lymphoma.

The chain carries TRBV5-1 and TRBJ1-1; unclear D gene. Trimming cost V 0 bases and J 10 bases, with 16 bases left between them. CDR1 SGHRS and CDR2 YFSETQ come from the germline V gene. The CDR3 is 14 amino acids. This CDR3 is CASSLAVGSPSAFF. CDR3 coding DNA: TGCGCCAGCAGCTTGGCCGTCGGCAGCCCCTCAGCTTTCTTT.

J is TRBJ1-5 and V is TRBV5-1; D is undetermined. V gave up 0 bases and J gave up 4 bases, with 5 bases separating them. Germline V gives CDR1 SGHRS, CDR2 YFSETQ. This CDR3 is built from 13 residues. CDR3 sequence (DNA): TGCGCCAGCAGCTTGGCCTCTAATCAGCCCCAGCATTTT. Its protein product is CASSLASNQPQHF.

CDR3 residues: CASRSLEAGQGKVEKLFF. CDR3 nucleotides: TGTGCCAGCCGCAGCTTAGAGGCGGGGCAGGGCAAGGTTGAAAAACTGTTTTTT. The chain is built from TRBV7-9 and TRBJ1-4; maybe TRBD1 (5 bases). V lost 8 bases and J 7 bases, leaving 29 bases between the germline ends. The CDR3 runs 18 residues. Germline V CDR1 and CDR2: SEHNR, FQNEAQ (reference sequence).

The J gene is TRBJ2-7, the V gene TRBV11-2, with 8 bases identical to TRBD1. CDR1 is SGHAT, CDR2 FQNNGV, per germline. The CDR3 length is 16 residues. Trimming took 8 bases from V and 4 from J; bases not matched to a gene: 16. The CDR3 sequence: CASGLARAGGDYEQYF. CDR3 in DNA: TGTGCCAGCGGATTGGCGCGGGCAGGGGGCGATTACGAGCAGTACTTC. The complete variable domain, with remaining parts taken from reference TRBV11-2 and TRBJ2-7, reads EAGVAQSPRYKIIEKRQSVAFWCNPISGHATLYWYQQILGQGPKLLIQFQNNGVVDDSQLPKDRFSAERLKGVDSTLKIQPAKLEDSAVYLCASGLARAGGDYEQYFGPGTRLTVT.

The V and J genes are TRBV7-3 and TRBJ2-1; 7 positions agree with TRBD2. After removal of 5 bases from V and 5 bases from J, the junction contained 6 bases not matched to a gene. The CDR3 has 14 residues. Per germline, CDR1 SGHTA and CDR2 FQGTGA. Here the CDR3 DNA reads TGTGCCAGCAGCGCAAGGACTAGGGACAATGAGCAGTTCTTC. Encoded protein: CASSARTRDNEQFF. Variable domain in full (rest from reference TRBV7-3 and TRBJ2-1): GAGVSQTPSNKVTEKGKYVELRCDPISGHTALYWYRQSLGQGPEFLIYFQGTGAADDSGLPNDRFFAVRPEGSVSTLKIQRTERGDSAVYLCASSARTRDNEQFFGPGTRLTVL.